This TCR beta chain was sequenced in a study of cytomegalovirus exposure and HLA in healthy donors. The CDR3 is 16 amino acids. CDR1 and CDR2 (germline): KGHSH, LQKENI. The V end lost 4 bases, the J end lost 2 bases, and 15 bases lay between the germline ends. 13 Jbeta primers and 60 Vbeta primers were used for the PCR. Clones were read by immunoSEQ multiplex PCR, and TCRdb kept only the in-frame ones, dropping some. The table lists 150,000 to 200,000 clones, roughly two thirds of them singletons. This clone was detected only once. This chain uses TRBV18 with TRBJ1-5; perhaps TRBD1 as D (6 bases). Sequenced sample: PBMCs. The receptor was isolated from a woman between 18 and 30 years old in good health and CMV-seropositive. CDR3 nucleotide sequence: TGTGCCAGCTCACGCAACAGGGAAGGCGGCAATCAGCCCCAGCATTTT. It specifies CASSRNREGGNQPQHF.